The clone carrying this T cell receptor (beta chain) was detected only once. This sample is drawn from a study of blood T cell repertoires in COVID-19. Study-level background: There were acute and convalescent COVID-19 samples, and they came from the United States, Italy and Spain. The cDNA or gDNA used as material had been derived from T cells, B-cell-depleted T cells, or PBMCs.

The trim removed 4 bases at V and 7 bases at J, leaving 12 bases unmatched. The CDR3 runs 16 residues. Germline V gene data show CDR1 as SGHAT and CDR2 as FQNNGV. In the study's own analysis: Scientists estimated how many nucleated cells there were by amplifying reference gene primers. Clones were sequenced by immunoSEQ multiplex PCR, and TCRdb holds only the in-frame ones, with some missing. That table furnishes V, J and clone size, whereas the DNA furnished D and trimming. This sample has about 310,000 clones, with around 90% found just once. The specimen was peripheral blood. The source is a man between 65 and 85 years old with acute or convalescent COVID-19. V usage is TRBV11-2 and J usage is TRBJ2-1; 8 bases are shared with TRBD1. CDR3 residues: CASSSDPGGGLNEQFF. CDR3 nucleotide sequence: TGTGCCAGCAGCTCCGATCCAGGGGGCGGATTGAATGAGCAGTTCTTC.